A selection of T cell receptor beta chains follows, all from one sample in a study of T-cell memory formation after mild COVID-19. TCRdb passed the 5' RACE reads through MiXCR, listing each CDR3 protein once. Of around 260,000 distinct CDR3 sequences in the sample, 15% to 20% were seen once. Material for sequencing was PBMCs or a T cell subset sorted from them (not recorded which). These receptors all stem from a man between 18 and 29 years old who had mild COVID-19 (a few samples of this study predate the infection). Cell type and time point are not known. The CDR3 runs from the conserved cysteine through the conserved F or W. The D gene is left open where the match is weak. Size values are once, few and many counts, or a class for expanded clones, and some rows have none.

v_gene: TRBV2; abundance: few; j_gene: TRBJ2-2; d_gene: -; CDR3aa: CASTGNTGELFF; CDR3nt: TGTGCCAGCACCGGGAACACCGGGGAGCTGTTTTTT
v_gene: TRBV6-2/TRBV6-3; abundance: few; j_gene: TRBJ2-2; d_gene: -; CDR3aa: CASTRGNTGELFF; CDR3nt: TGTGCCAGCACGAGGGGAAACACCGGGGAGCTGTTTTTT
v_gene: TRBV5-1; abundance: -; j_gene: TRBJ1-4; d_gene: -; CDR3aa: CASSTGRLGELFF; CDR3nt: TGCGCCAGCAGCACCGGACGGCTAGGGGAACTGTTTTTT
v_gene: TRBV6-4; abundance: -; j_gene: TRBJ1-5; d_gene: -; CDR3aa: CASSEGFNQPQHF; CDR3nt: TGTGCCAGCAGTGAAGGCTTCAATCAGCCCCAGCATTTT
v_gene: TRBV12-3/TRBV12-4; abundance: -; j_gene: TRBJ2-5; d_gene: -; CDR3aa: CASSHPGQGQETQYF; CDR3nt: TGTGCCAGCAGCCATCCCGGGCAGGGACAAGAGACCCAGTACTTC
v_gene: TRBV6-5; abundance: few; j_gene: TRBJ1-1; d_gene: -; CDR3aa: CASIPTGLENTEAFF; CDR3nt: TGTGCCAGCATTCCTACGGGGCTTGAGAACACTGAAGCTTTCTTT
v_gene: TRBV5-1; abundance: many; j_gene: TRBJ1-5; d_gene: -; CDR3aa: CASSLTLDSNQPQHF; CDR3nt: TGCGCCAGCAGCTTGACCCTGGACAGTAATCAGCCCCAGCATTTT
v_gene: TRBV27; abundance: many; j_gene: TRBJ2-3; d_gene: -; CDR3aa: CASRGTDTQYF; CDR3nt: TGTGCCAGCAGAGGCACAGATACGCAGTATTTT
v_gene: TRBV6-5; abundance: few; j_gene: TRBJ2-5; d_gene: -; CDR3aa: CASSYSLGSRETQYF; CDR3nt: TGTGCCAGCAGTTACTCTCTAGGAAGTAGAGAGACCCAGTACTTC
v_gene: TRBV20-1; abundance: -; j_gene: TRBJ2-1; d_gene: TRBD2; CDR3aa: CSARDLSGAYNEQFF; CDR3nt: TGCAGTGCTAGAGATCTGAGCGGGGCATACAATGAGCAGTTCTTC
v_gene: TRBV4-3; abundance: few; j_gene: TRBJ1-1; d_gene: -; CDR3aa: CASSRGVGRGTEAFF; CDR3nt: TGCGCCAGCAGCCGTGGGGTCGGGAGGGGCACTGAAGCTTTCTTT
v_gene: TRBV6-2/TRBV6-3; abundance: few; j_gene: TRBJ1-2; d_gene: TRBD1; CDR3aa: CASSTFQGANYGYTF; CDR3nt: TGTGCCAGCAGCACATTTCAGGGGGCGAACTATGGCTACACCTTC
v_gene: TRBV29-1; abundance: -; j_gene: TRBJ1-1; d_gene: -; CDR3aa: CSFSGAPNTEAFF; CDR3nt: TGCAGCTTCTCAGGGGCCCCTAACACTGAAGCTTTCTTT
v_gene: TRBV4-1; abundance: -; j_gene: TRBJ1-1; d_gene: -; CDR3aa: CASSQETGLANGAFF; CDR3nt: TGCGCCAGCAGCCAAGAGACGGGATTGGCAAATGGAGCTTTCTTT
v_gene: TRBV5-5; abundance: -; j_gene: TRBJ1-2; d_gene: -; CDR3aa: CASSFRDILGGGYGYTF; CDR3nt: TGTGCCAGCAGCTTCCGGGACATTCTCGGGGGGGGCTATGGCTACACCTTC
v_gene: TRBV4-1; abundance: -; j_gene: TRBJ1-3; d_gene: -; CDR3aa: CASSQVDRTYSSGNTIYF; CDR3nt: TGCGCCAGCAGCCAAGTCGATCGGACTTACAGCTCTGGAAACACCATATATTTT
v_gene: TRBV7-2; abundance: few; j_gene: TRBJ1-5; d_gene: TRBD1; CDR3aa: CASSLGTGTEISNQPQHF; CDR3nt: TGTGCCAGCAGCTTAGGGACAGGGACGGAAATTAGCAATCAGCCCCAGCATTTT
v_gene: TRBV4-1; abundance: few; j_gene: TRBJ2-7; d_gene: -; CDR3aa: CASSQVQDSYEQYF; CDR3nt: TGCGCCAGCAGCCAAGTACAGGACTCCTACGAGCAGTACTTC
v_gene: TRBV27; abundance: -; j_gene: TRBJ2-3; d_gene: TRBD1; CDR3aa: CASSTLTGVWTDTQYF; CDR3nt: TGTGCCAGCAGTACCTTGACAGGGGTCTGGACAGATACGCAGTATTTT
v_gene: TRBV7-2; abundance: -; j_gene: TRBJ1-6; d_gene: -; CDR3aa: CASSYLTGSHSPLHF; CDR3nt: TGTGCCAGCAGCTACTTGACCGGTTCACATTCACCCCTCCACTTT
v_gene: TRBV7-6; abundance: -; j_gene: TRBJ1-4; d_gene: -; CDR3aa: CASSLYPGSTNEKLFF; CDR3nt: TGTGCCAGCAGCTTATATCCGGGATCGACTAATGAAAAACTGTTTTTT
v_gene: TRBV29-1; abundance: few; j_gene: TRBJ2-7; d_gene: TRBD1; CDR3aa: CSVPGTGGAKSEQYF; CDR3nt: TGCAGCGTTCCCGGGACAGGGGGCGCGAAAAGCGAGCAGTACTTC
v_gene: TRBV9; abundance: -; j_gene: TRBJ2-1; d_gene: TRBD2; CDR3aa: CASSRTSGDNEQFF; CDR3nt: TGTGCCAGCTCGCGGACTAGCGGCGACAATGAGCAGTTCTTC
v_gene: TRBV4-1; abundance: -; j_gene: TRBJ1-2; d_gene: TRBD1; CDR3aa: CASSQMDRPAPGYTF; CDR3nt: TGCGCCAGCAGCCAGATGGACAGGCCAGCCCCTGGCTACACCTTC
v_gene: TRBV15; abundance: many; j_gene: TRBJ2-2; d_gene: -; CDR3aa: CATSRVGRGNGELFF; CDR3nt: TGTGCCACCAGCAGAGTCGGACGAGGGAACGGGGAGCTGTTTTTT